This is a list of T cell receptor beta chains from one sample in a study of OX40 agonist ivuxolimab in advanced cancers. The assay was immunoSEQ multiplex PCR, and TCRdb's table has in-frame clones only and misses some. The sample lists thousands of clones, around 74% occurring once. The sample consisted of CD4+ or CD8+ T cells sorted from blood, taken in a trial of the OX40 agonist ivuxolimab. The receptor set was obtained from an adult with an advanced solid tumor such as melanoma, head and neck, liver or kidney cancer. CDR3s include the opening cysteine and the closing phenylalanine or tryptophan. Each record gives: J gene, V gene, D gene, clone size, CDR3 protein, CDR3 DNA. A D gene is named only where the DNA matches it firmly. The size entry is marked missing in some rows and otherwise reads once, few, many or a size class.

j_call: TRBJ2-7; v_call: TRBV13; d_call: TRBD1; clone_size: NA; cdr3_aa: CASSTGTDHEQYF; cdr3_nt: TGTGCCAGCAGCACCGGGACAGACCACGAGCAGTACTTC
j_call: TRBJ1-4; v_call: TRBV27; d_call: TRBD1; clone_size: NA; cdr3_aa: CASSPWRQGANEKLFF; cdr3_nt: TGTGCCAGCAGTCCCTGGCGACAGGGGGCTAATGAAAAACTGTTTTTT
j_call: TRBJ2-7; v_call: TRBV7-9; d_call: TRBD2; clone_size: NA; cdr3_aa: CASSVAARGSYEQYF; cdr3_nt: TGTGCCAGCAGCGTAGCCGCGCGCGGGAGCTACGAGCAGTACTTC
j_call: TRBJ2-1; v_call: TRBV19; d_call: NA; clone_size: NA; cdr3_aa: CASSIADEQFF; cdr3_nt: TGTGCCAGTAGCATAGCGGATGAGCAGTTCTTC
j_call: TRBJ2-1; v_call: TRBV7-3; d_call: NA; clone_size: NA; cdr3_aa: CASSWGLATYNEQFF; cdr3_nt: TGTGCCAGCAGCTGGGGACTGGCGACTTACAATGAGCAGTTCTTC
j_call: TRBJ1-2; v_call: TRBV2; d_call: NA; clone_size: NA; cdr3_aa: CASSEGPGANYGYTF; cdr3_nt: TGTGCCAGCAGTGAGGGCCCCGGGGCCAACTATGGCTACACCTTC
j_call: TRBJ2-1; v_call: TRBV7-8; d_call: NA; clone_size: NA; cdr3_aa: CASSLWGESSYNEQFF; cdr3_nt: TGTGCCAGCAGCTTATGGGGGGAGTCCTCCTACAATGAGCAGTTCTTC
j_call: TRBJ1-1; v_call: TRBV19; d_call: NA; clone_size: NA; cdr3_aa: CASSIGINTEAFF; cdr3_nt: TGTGCCAGTAGTATAGGCATCAACACTGAAGCTTTCTTT
j_call: TRBJ2-7; v_call: TRBV5-3; d_call: TRBD1; clone_size: NA; cdr3_aa: CASRQQGSYEQYF; cdr3_nt: TGTGCCAGCAGACAACAGGGGTCCTACGAGCAGTACTTC
j_call: TRBJ1-1; v_call: TRBV6-5; d_call: NA; clone_size: NA; cdr3_aa: CASLGGGTEAFF; cdr3_nt: TGTGCCAGCCTAGGGGGGGGGACTGAAGCTTTCTTT
j_call: TRBJ1-5; v_call: TRBV27; d_call: NA; clone_size: NA; cdr3_aa: CASSLLGNQPQHF; cdr3_nt: TGTGCCAGCAGTTTATTAGGCAATCAGCCCCAGCATTTT
j_call: TRBJ2-7; v_call: TRBV6-5; d_call: TRBD1; clone_size: NA; cdr3_aa: CASSTRGTGGYEQYF; cdr3_nt: TGTGCCAGCAGTACTAGGGGGACAGGGGGCTACGAGCAGTACTTC
j_call: TRBJ1-2; v_call: TRBV28; d_call: NA; clone_size: medium-sized; cdr3_aa: CASSLIAYGYTF; cdr3_nt: TGTGCCAGCAGTTTGATTGCCTATGGCTACACCTTC
j_call: TRBJ1-2; v_call: TRBV9; d_call: NA; clone_size: NA; cdr3_aa: CASYPDLVAGASNYGYTF; cdr3_nt: TGTGCCAGCTACCCCGACCTGGTAGCAGGGGCTTCTAACTATGGCTACACCTTC
j_call: TRBJ2-2; v_call: TRBV4-3; d_call: NA; clone_size: NA; cdr3_aa: CASSQEFQDGPARGELFF; cdr3_nt: TGCGCCAGCAGCCAAGAGTTCCAAGATGGACCCGCACGAGGGGAGCTGTTTTTT
j_call: TRBJ1-5; v_call: TRBV28; d_call: TRBD1; clone_size: NA; cdr3_aa: CASSQGVGGQPQHF; cdr3_nt: TGTGCCAGCAGTCAGGGGGTGGGAGGTCAGCCCCAGCATTTT
j_call: TRBJ2-7; v_call: TRBV5-6; d_call: NA; clone_size: NA; cdr3_aa: CATLQGGSSYEQYF; cdr3_nt: TGTGCCACCCTACAGGGGGGGAGCTCCTACGAGCAGTACTTC
j_call: TRBJ2-7; v_call: TRBV27; d_call: TRBD1; clone_size: NA; cdr3_aa: CASSDRGYEQYF; cdr3_nt: TGTGCCAGCAGTGACAGGGGCTACGAGCAGTACTTC
j_call: TRBJ1-2; v_call: TRBV27; d_call: TRBD1; clone_size: NA; cdr3_aa: CASSPDRGVGTNYGYTF; cdr3_nt: TGTGCCAGCAGCCCGGACAGGGGGGTTGGGACTAACTATGGCTACACCTTC
j_call: TRBJ1-1; v_call: TRBV19; d_call: NA; clone_size: NA; cdr3_aa: CASTLRWDTEAFF; cdr3_nt: TGTGCCAGTACCTTAAGGTGGGACACTGAAGCTTTCTTT
j_call: TRBJ2-2; v_call: TRBV19; d_call: NA; clone_size: once; cdr3_aa: CASSTWAGELFF; cdr3_nt: TGTGCCAGCTCTACGTGGGCCGGGGAGCTGTTTTTT
j_call: TRBJ1-1; v_call: TRBV29-1; d_call: NA; clone_size: NA; cdr3_aa: CSVEVNTEAFF; cdr3_nt: TGCAGCGTTGAAGTGAACACTGAAGCTTTCTTT
j_call: TRBJ2-5; v_call: TRBV29-1; d_call: TRBD1; clone_size: NA; cdr3_aa: CSVEDADRVARTQYF; cdr3_nt: TGCAGCGTTGAAGACGCGGACAGGGTAGCTCGGACCCAGTACTTC
j_call: TRBJ1-1; v_call: TRBV4-1; d_call: TRBD1; clone_size: NA; cdr3_aa: CASSRRRGTEAFF; cdr3_nt: TGCGCCAGCAGCCGACGCAGGGGGACTGAAGCTTTCTTT
j_call: TRBJ2-1; v_call: TRBV30; d_call: NA; clone_size: NA; cdr3_aa: CAWSPPGIEQFF; cdr3_nt: TGTGCCTGGAGCCCCCCGGGAATAGAGCAGTTCTTC
j_call: TRBJ2-7; v_call: TRBV27; d_call: NA; clone_size: NA; cdr3_aa: CASSLSQGINYEQYF; cdr3_nt: TGTGCCAGCAGTTTATCGCAGGGCATCAACTACGAGCAGTACTTC
j_call: TRBJ2-7; v_call: TRBV9; d_call: NA; clone_size: NA; cdr3_aa: CASSPWWDGPSYEQYF; cdr3_nt: TGTGCCAGCAGCCCGTGGTGGGACGGTCCCTCCTACGAGCAGTACTTC
j_call: TRBJ2-6; v_call: TRBV5-5; d_call: NA; clone_size: NA; cdr3_aa: CASSPGASGSGANVLTF; cdr3_nt: TGTGCCAGCAGCCCCGGAGCGTCGGGTTCTGGGGCCAACGTCCTGACTTTC
j_call: TRBJ2-3; v_call: TRBV27; d_call: NA; clone_size: NA; cdr3_aa: CASSRPLPVVGTDTQYF; cdr3_nt: TGTGCCAGCAGTCGGCCCTTGCCGGTAGTCGGCACAGATACGCAGTATTTT
j_call: TRBJ2-7; v_call: TRBV5-6; d_call: TRBD1; clone_size: NA; cdr3_aa: CASSLGQGAYEQYF; cdr3_nt: TGTGCCAGCAGCTTGGGACAGGGGGCCTACGAGCAGTACTTC
j_call: TRBJ2-3; v_call: TRBV9; d_call: NA; clone_size: NA; cdr3_aa: CASSVGGDTDTQYF; cdr3_nt: TGTGCCAGCAGCGTAGGGGGTGACACAGATACGCAGTATTTT
j_call: TRBJ2-7; v_call: TRBV27; d_call: NA; clone_size: NA; cdr3_aa: CAGSLRGRMNEQYF; cdr3_nt: TGTGCCGGCAGTTTGAGAGGGCGTATGAACGAGCAGTACTTC
j_call: TRBJ1-1; v_call: TRBV27; d_call: TRBD1; clone_size: once; cdr3_aa: CASGLGQGETNTEAFF; cdr3_nt: TGTGCCAGCGGATTAGGACAGGGAGAAACAAACACTGAAGCTTTCTTT
j_call: TRBJ1-5; v_call: TRBV15; d_call: NA; clone_size: NA; cdr3_aa: CATSIERGDSNQPQHF; cdr3_nt: TGTGCCACCAGCATAGAGAGGGGGGATAGCAATCAGCCCCAGCATTTT
j_call: TRBJ2-7; v_call: TRBV19; d_call: TRBD1; clone_size: NA; cdr3_aa: CASSTLRQGSYEQYF; cdr3_nt: TGTGCCAGTAGTACCCTGAGACAGGGATCCTACGAGCAGTACTTC
j_call: TRBJ1-1; v_call: TRBV7-9; d_call: NA; clone_size: NA; cdr3_aa: CASSSTVTEAFF; cdr3_nt: TGTGCCAGCAGCTCGACAGTCACTGAAGCTTTCTTT
j_call: TRBJ1-5; v_call: TRBV19; d_call: NA; clone_size: NA; cdr3_aa: CASSIGDLSNQPQHF; cdr3_nt: TGTGCCAGTAGTATCGGCGACCTTAGCAATCAGCCCCAGCATTTT
j_call: TRBJ2-5; v_call: TRBV21-1; d_call: NA; clone_size: NA; cdr3_aa: CASSNLLLQETQYF; cdr3_nt: TGTGCCAGCAGCAACTTGCTTTTACAAGAGACCCAGTACTTC